This is a list of T cell receptor beta chains from one sample in a study of blood T cell repertoires in COVID-19. Sequenced by immunoSEQ multiplex PCR; TCRdb stores in-frame clones only, minus some. The repertoire includes 100,000 to 150,000 clones, around 81% of them detected once, and 15% to 20% sits in the top ten. Sequencing was done on a sample of peripheral blood. Receptors were obtained from a man aged 25-45 years with COVID-19, enrolled during active disease. Both conserved end residues are part of each CDR3. A D gene is named only where the DNA matches it firmly. A row's size may be missing; if present it is once, few, many or a size class.

>TRBV9|TRBD2|TRBJ2-7|.
TGTGCCAGCAGCGTAAATAGCGGGAGGAACGAGCAGTACTTC
CASSVNSGRNEQYF
>TRBV9|TRBD1|TRBJ2-1|.
TGTGCCAGCAGCGCCGGACAGGGTTACAATGAGCAGTTCTTC
CASSAGQGYNEQFF
>TRBV9|TRBD1|TRBJ1-1|.
TGTGCCAGCAGCGTATGGACAGGGGAAGGGGACACTGAAGCTTTCTTT
CASSVWTGEGDTEAFF
>TRBV10-3|.|TRBJ1-5|.
TGTGCCATCAGTGAGCAGGGTTGGGATCAGCCCCAGCATTTT
CAISEQGWDQPQHF
>TRBV11-3|.|TRBJ2-7|.
TGTGCCAGCAGCTTAGATACCGGAGGGCCCTACGAGCAGTACTTC
CASSLDTGGPYEQYF
>TRBV11-2|TRBD2|TRBJ2-7|.
TGTGCCAGCAGCTTTGATTCGCGGGAGGGCCGGGACGAGCAGTACTTC
CASSFDSREGRDEQYF
>TRBV28|TRBD1|TRBJ2-7|.
TGTGCCAGCATGACGGGACAGCTCCACGAGCAGTACTTC
CASMTGQLHEQYF
>TRBV7-2|TRBD1|TRBJ2-5|.
TGTGCCAGCACCCCGGCGAGGGGGCGTAGAGAGACCCAGTACTTC
CASTPARGRRETQYF
>TRBV7-9|.|TRBJ2-5|.
TGTGCCAGCAGCTCGGGGACTTACGAACAAGAGACCCAGTACTTC
CASSSGTYEQETQYF
>TRBV12-5|.|TRBJ2-1|.
TGTGCTAGTGGTTCATCCAGCGGGTTCCACTCCTACAATGAGCAGTTCTTC
CASGSSSGFHSYNEQFF
>TRBV6-1|TRBD1|TRBJ1-2|few
TGTGCCAGCAGTGAAGCGTCGGACAGGGGAGGCTACACCTTC
CASSEASDRGGYTF
>TRBV3-1/TRBV3-2|TRBD2|TRBJ2-5|.
TGTGCCAGCAGCCAAGCCCTCCTAGCGGGAATTGGGACACAAGAGACCCAGTACTTC
CASSQALLAGIGTQETQYF
>TRBV4-1|.|TRBJ1-5|.
TGCGCCAGCAGCCTTCTTCCGTTCCTCGTCGGGCAGCCCCAGCATTTT
CASSLLPFLVGQPQHF
>TRBV19|TRBD1|TRBJ1-2|.
TGTGCCAGTACCTCAAGGCCGGGACAGAACTATGGCTACACCTTC
CASTSRPGQNYGYTF
>TRBV4-2|.|TRBJ2-3|.
TGTGCCAGCAGCCATGGGAGAACAGATACGCAGTATTTT
CASSHGRTDTQYF
>TRBV5-1|TRBD1|TRBJ2-6|.
TGCGCCAGCAGCACCCGGGACAGGGGAAGCTCTGGGGCCAACGTCCTGACTTTC
CASSTRDRGSSGANVLTF
>TRBV4-1|TRBD2|TRBJ2-5|.
TGCGCCAGCAGCCAAGAGGGACTAGCGGGAGGGCTGAGCCAGTACTTC
CASSQEGLAGGLSQYF
>TRBV27|.|TRBJ2-7|.
TGTGCCAGCAGTTTGAAAATTCGGTACGAGCAGTACTTC
CASSLKIRYEQYF
>TRBV24-1|TRBD2|TRBJ2-1|.
TGTGCCACCAGTGGGGCCCCCACCGGGACTAGCGGAATTTTGGATGAGCAGTTCTTC
CATSGAPTGTSGILDEQFF
>TRBV10-3|TRBD1|TRBJ2-1|.
TGTGCCATCAGTGAGTCGGGGACAGGGAAGCAGTTCTTC
CAISESGTGKQFF
>TRBV11-2|TRBD1|TRBJ2-2|once
TGTGCCAGCAGCCTCCCTTCGGGACAGGGCGGCACCGGGGAGCTGTTTTTT
CASSLPSGQGGTGELFF
>TRBV7-3|.|TRBJ1-2|.
TGTGCCAGCAGCTTAACGGGGGCAGATGGCTACACCTTC
CASSLTGADGYTF
>TRBV11-3|.|TRBJ1-3|many
TGTGCCAGCAGCTTATTTGGAGGCAGTGACGGAAACACCATATATTTT
CASSLFGGSDGNTIYF
>TRBV12-3/TRBV12-4|TRBD1|TRBJ2-1|.
TGTGCCAGCACCGACAGGGCCAATGAGCAGTTCTTC
CASTDRANEQFF
>TRBV29-1|.|TRBJ2-3|.
TGCAGCGCCCCTCTGTTAGGGAGGTCCACAGATACGCAGTATTTT
CSAPLLGRSTDTQYF
>TRBV18|TRBD1|TRBJ2-1|.
TGTGCCAGCTCACAACCGGGACAGGGTAACAATGAGCAGTTCTTC
CASSQPGQGNNEQFF
>TRBV6-5|.|TRBJ1-1|.
TGTGCCAGCAGTTACTCAGGACAGCTGAACACTGAAGCTTTCTTT
CASSYSGQLNTEAFF
>TRBV14|.|TRBJ1-2|.
TGTGCCAGCAGGGTCAGGGTTAACTATGGCTACACCTTC
CASRVRVNYGYTF
>TRBV7-2|TRBD2|TRBJ2-2|once
TGTGCCAGCAGCTCCTGGGGCGGGGGGCTGCTGAACACCGGGGAGCTGTTTTTT
CASSSWGGGLLNTGELFF
>TRBV19|.|TRBJ2-2|.
TGTGCCAGTAGTACGACAGAATACACCGGGTGGGAGCTGTTTTTT
CASSTTEYTGWELFF
>TRBV13|TRBD2|TRBJ2-5|.
TGTGCCAGCAGCTCGAGACTAGCGGGGGGACAAGAGACCCAGTACTTC
CASSSRLAGGQETQYF
>TRBV29-1|.|TRBJ1-1|.
TGCAGCGTGGGCTGGGGGGGGTGGACTGAAGCTTTCTTT
CSVGWGGWTEAFF
>TRBV28|.|TRBJ2-5|.
TGTGCCAGCAGTTATCCCGATACAGGGAACCTCGAAGAGACCCAGTACTTC
CASSYPDTGNLEETQYF
>TRBV19|.|TRBJ2-2|.
TGTGCCAGTACCGGCCCACAGAAGACCGGGGAGCTGTTTTTT
CASTGPQKTGELFF
>TRBV27|.|TRBJ1-1|once
TGTGCCAGCAGCCCCTACGTGCGGGCGACTGAAGCTTTCTTT
CASSPYVRATEAFF
>TRBV28|TRBD1|TRBJ2-2|.
TGTGCCAGCAGTCACAGGGGGCAACGATCCGGGGAGCTGTTTTTT
CASSHRGQRSGELFF
>TRBV5-6|TRBD1|TRBJ1-5|.
TGTGCCAGCAGCTTGTACACAGGGGGCGCCGGTCAGCCCCAGCATTTT
CASSLYTGGAGQPQHF
>TRBV19|TRBD1|TRBJ1-1|.
TGTGCCAGTAGTTACCTGACAGGGAAGGGCACTGAAGCTTTCTTT
CASSYLTGKGTEAFF
>TRBV27|TRBD1|TRBJ1-6|.
TGTGCCAGCAGTTTAGGTCAGGGGGGTAATTCACCCCTCCACTTT
CASSLGQGGNSPLHF
>TRBV19|.|TRBJ1-5|.
TGTGCCAGTAGTATCCTACAGGGTAGCAATCAGCCCCAGCATTTT
CASSILQGSNQPQHF
>TRBV28|.|TRBJ1-5|.
TGTGCCAGCAGCCTGGGACTCTATCAGCCCCAGCATTTT
CASSLGLYQPQHF
>TRBV19|TRBD1|TRBJ1-2|.
TGTGCCAGTAGTAGCCAGGGGGGTTTGTATGGCTACACCTTC
CASSSQGGLYGYTF
>TRBV18|TRBD2|TRBJ2-7|.
TGTGCCAGCTCACCACCGTCGGGGGACTACTACGAGCAGTACTTC
CASSPPSGDYYEQYF
>TRBV4-1|.|TRBJ2-6|.
TGCGCCAGCAGCCAAGAACCCCAGGGCTCTGGGGCCAACGTCCTGACTTTC
CASSQEPQGSGANVLTF
>TRBV29-1|TRBD1|TRBJ2-3|.
TGCAGCGACCCACTCGGCTGGTACAGGGGTGATCGGACTAGCACAGATACGCAGTATTTT
CSDPLGWYRGDRTSTDTQYF
>TRBV5-6|.|TRBJ1-5|few
TGTGCCAGCAGCTTTGCTGGGCAAAACAATCAGCCCCAGCATTTT
CASSFAGQNNQPQHF
>TRBV30|TRBD1|TRBJ2-2|.
TGTGCCTGGAACTTAGGTACACAGGGGGTGGTGAACACCGGGGAGCTGTTTTTT
CAWNLGTQGVVNTGELFF
>TRBV5-6|.|TRBJ2-7|few
TGTGCCAGCGCCCCGACAGAAAGTCTCTACGAGCAGTACTTC
CASAPTESLYEQYF
>TRBV4-1|.|TRBJ1-5|once
TGCGCCAGCAGCCCCCTGCAAGGAGGCAATCAGCCCCAGCATTTT
CASSPLQGGNQPQHF
>TRBV5-4|.|TRBJ2-1|.
TGTGCCAGCAGCAAAGGGAGCTCCTACAATGAGCAGTTCTTC
CASSKGSSYNEQFF
>TRBV7-9|.|TRBJ2-7|.
TGTGCCAGCAGCTTAAACCGCCAGGGGCCTCAGCAGTACTTC
CASSLNRQGPQQYF
>TRBV5-4|.|TRBJ1-6|.
TGTGCCAGCAGTCTTGCAGGGGAAAGGCCCCGAGACTTT
CASSLAGERPRDF